This TCR beta chain was identified in a study of blood T cells in healthy people across ages. Then a second PCR, running roughly 7 to 11 cycles, was carried out with a sample-barcoded 5' primer and a J-beta primer mix. TCRdb called the 5' RACE reads again in MiXCR, with one record for every CDR3 protein. Among about 1.4 million distinct CDR3 sequences listed, approximately 59% were seen once. Regarding this clonotype: Germline and junction disagree at one end, which may indicate a read error.

The CDR3 length is 12 residues. CDR1 MNHEY and CDR2 SVGEGT come from the germline V gene. The rearrangement uses TRBV6-2 or TRBV6-3 and TRBJ2-1; D is unclear. The TCR originated in a man between 18 and 35 years old in good health. The sequencing sample was made of blood. Here the CDR3 DNA reads TGTGCCAGCAGTTATAGTTACAATAAGCAGTTCTTC. Translating it yields CASSYSYNKQFF.